Shown below are 12 T cell receptor beta chains from a single sample sequenced in a study of early stage breast cancer tumors. Profiled with immunoSEQ multiplex PCR; TCRdb holds only in-frame clones, not every one. The data hold 69,000 or so clones, with 80% observed a single time. Material: blood. All receptors derive from a person between 35 and 49 years old with breast cancer.

V usage is TRBV6-1 and J usage is TRBJ2-5; D possibly corresponds to TRBD2 (5 bases). The ends were cut back, 8 bases at V and 0 bases at J, with 7 bases in the middle. Germline-derived CDR1 and CDR2 are MNHNS and SASEGT. This CDR3 has 12 amino acids. CDR3 in DNA: TGTGCCAGCGCCGGGAACCAAGAGACCCAGTACTTC. This codes for CASAGNQETQYF.

This clone was counted once. The chain uses TRBV9 and TRBJ1-2; D gene uncertain. The CDR3 spans 12 residues. Trimming took off 0 bases at V and 8 bases at J, with 8 bases between the two ends. Per the germline V gene, CDR1 is SGDLS and CDR2 is YYNGEE. The CDR3 is CASSVGARGYTF. CDR3 DNA sequence: TGTGCCAGCAGCGTAGGGGCGCGCGGCTACACCTTC.

The V and J genes are TRBV28 and TRBJ1-1; TRBD1 agrees at 7 bases. The CDR3 loop spans 15 amino acids. The trim removed 4 bases at V and 3 bases at J, leaving 8 bases unmatched. Germline CDR1 reads MDHEN; CDR2 reads SYDVKM. The CDR3 here is CASSSPTGWDTEAFF. The CDR3 DNA follows: TGTGCCAGCAGTTCCCCGACAGGGTGGGACACTGAAGCTTTCTTT.

The genes are TRBV5-1 and TRBJ1-1; 9 positions match TRBD1. Germline values: CDR1 SGHRS, CDR2 YFSETQ. The CDR3 has 15 amino acids. V trimming: 7 bases; J trimming: 4 bases; junction bases outside the gene matches: 11. CDR3 sequence reads: CASGQWTGVGTEAFF. The CDR3 DNA is TGCGCCAGCGGGCAGTGGACAGGGGTCGGCACTGAAGCTTTCTTT.

The chain couples TRBV28 to TRBJ1-1; D gene unclear. The CDR3 runs to 13 residues. Between the trimmed V and J ends, which lost 6 bases and 4 bases, there was a span of 12 bases. Germline V gene lookup returns CDR1 MDHEN and CDR2 SYDVKM. CDR3 coding DNA: TGTGCCAGCAGGGGTCCCAATCCCACTGAAGCTTTCTTT. This translates into CASRGPNPTEAFF.

V is TRBV5-1 and J is TRBJ2-7; weak D call: TRBD1 (5 bases). Trimming removed 3 bases at V and 4 bases at J, with 11 bases between. This CDR3 contains 13 residues. Looked up from germline, CDR1 is SGHRS and CDR2 is YFSETQ. The CDR3 here is CASSSAQGYEQYF. CDR3 bases: TGCGCCAGCAGCTCGGCCCAGGGTTACGAGCAGTACTTC.

The chain has TRBV10-2 and TRBJ2-1, with TRBD2 identical over 7 bases. The junction had 6 bases not matched to a gene; V was cut back by 2 bases and J by 8 bases. Germline CDR1 WSHSY, CDR2 SAAADI. This CDR3 is built from 14 residues. The CDR3 loop is CASSEAAGVDEQFF. In DNA form, the CDR3 reads TGCGCCAGCAGTGAGGCGGCGGGAGTCGATGAGCAGTTCTTC.

The table lists this clone with a few counts. CDR3 amino acids: CASSELGQGSYNEQFF. CDR3 coding DNA: TGTGCCAGCAGTGAGTTAGGACAGGGTTCCTACAATGAGCAGTTCTTC. The V gene is TRBV6-4, the J gene TRBJ2-1, with TRBD1 identical over 8 bases. After removal of 3 bases from V and 1 base from J, the junction contained 5 bases not matched to a gene. The germline CDR1 and CDR2 sequences are MRHNA and SNTAGT. The CDR3 loop spans 16 amino acids.

V usage is TRBV19 and J usage is TRBJ2-6, with D possibly TRBD1 on 6 matching bases. The germline V and J ends were trimmed by 5 bases and 0 bases, with 14 bases remaining between them. The V gene's germline CDR1 is LNHDA and CDR2 SQIVND (reference sequence). This CDR3 has 17 amino acids. The CDR3 DNA sequence: TGTGCCAGTAGTCTAGGACAGTGGACCTCTGGGGCCAACGTCCTGACTTTC. This codes for CASSLGQWTSGANVLTF.

The genes are TRBV4-1 and TRBJ2-7; either TRBD1 or TRBD2 may supply D (7 bases each). V was pared by 0 bases and J by 3 bases, with 18 bases between. Looked up from germline, CDR1 is MGHRA and CDR2 is YSYEKL. CDR3 length equals 17 residues. This chain's CDR3 is CASSQDGGSGGGYEQYF. DNA for the CDR3: TGCGCCAGCAGCCAAGATGGAGGGTCAGGGGGGGGCTACGAGCAGTACTTC.

This clone was picked up a small number of times. The chain couples TRBV19 to TRBJ1-2; no firm D call. The germline V gene encodes CDR1 LNHDA and CDR2 SQIVND (reference sequence). The CDR3 is made up of 14 amino acids. The V end lost 1 base, the J end lost 5 bases, and 11 bases lay between the germline ends. This CDR3 reads CASSIALLGYGYTF. In DNA, the CDR3 is TGTGCCAGTAGTATAGCCCTCCTGGGGTATGGCTACACCTTC.

The chain is built from TRBV9 and TRBJ2-7; unclear D gene. Trimming pared 7 bases from V and 0 bases from J, leaving 14 bases between. Germline V lookup: CDR1 SGDLS, CDR2 YYNGEE. The CDR3 totals 14 residues. The DNA of the CDR3 is TGTGCCAGCGGAAATTCGGCTAGCTCCTACGAGCAGTACTTC. Protein: CASGNSASSYEQYF. The complete variable domain, with remaining parts taken from reference TRBV9 and TRBJ2-7, reads DSGVTQTPKHLITATGQRVTLRCSPRSGDLSVYWYQQSLDQGLQFLIQYYNGEERAKGNILERFSAQQFPDLHSELNLSSLELGDSALYFCASGNSASSYEQYFGPGTRLTVT.